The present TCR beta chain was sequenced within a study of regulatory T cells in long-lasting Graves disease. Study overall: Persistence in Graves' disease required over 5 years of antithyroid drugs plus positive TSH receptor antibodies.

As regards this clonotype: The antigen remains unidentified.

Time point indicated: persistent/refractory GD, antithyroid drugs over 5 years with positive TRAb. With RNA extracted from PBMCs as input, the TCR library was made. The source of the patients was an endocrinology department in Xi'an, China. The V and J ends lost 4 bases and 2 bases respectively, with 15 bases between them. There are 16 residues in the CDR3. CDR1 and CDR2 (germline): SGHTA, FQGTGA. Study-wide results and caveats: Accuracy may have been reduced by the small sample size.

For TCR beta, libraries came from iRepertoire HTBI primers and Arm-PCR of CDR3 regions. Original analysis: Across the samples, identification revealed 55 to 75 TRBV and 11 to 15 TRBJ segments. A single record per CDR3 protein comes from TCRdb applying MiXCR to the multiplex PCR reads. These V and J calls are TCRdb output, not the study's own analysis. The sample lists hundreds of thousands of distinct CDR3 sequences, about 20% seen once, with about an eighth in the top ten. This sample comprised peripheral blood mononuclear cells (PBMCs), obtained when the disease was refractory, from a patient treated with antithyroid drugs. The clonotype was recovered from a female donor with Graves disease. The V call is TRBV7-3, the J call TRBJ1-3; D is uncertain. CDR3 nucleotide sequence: TGTGCCAGCAGCTGCTGTCAAGGGAGTCCTGGAAACACCATATATTTT. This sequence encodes CASSCCQGSPGNTIYF.